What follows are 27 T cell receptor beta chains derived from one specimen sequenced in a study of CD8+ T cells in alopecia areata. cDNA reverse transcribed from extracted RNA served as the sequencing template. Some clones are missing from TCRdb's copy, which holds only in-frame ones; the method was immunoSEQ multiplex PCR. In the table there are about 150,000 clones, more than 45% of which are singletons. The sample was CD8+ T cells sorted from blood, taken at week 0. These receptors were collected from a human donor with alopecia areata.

The CDR3 loop is CASSLAGEDYGGYTF. CDR3 DNA: TGTGCCAGCAGCTTAGCAGGGGAGGATTACGGTGGCTACACCTTC. This chain uses TRBV13 with TRBJ1-2; D might be TRBD1 (6 bases). Looked up from germline, CDR1 is PRHDT and CDR2 is FYEKMQ (reference sequence). Trimming cost V 1 base and J 7 bases, with 16 bases left between them. The CDR3 is made up of 15 amino acids.

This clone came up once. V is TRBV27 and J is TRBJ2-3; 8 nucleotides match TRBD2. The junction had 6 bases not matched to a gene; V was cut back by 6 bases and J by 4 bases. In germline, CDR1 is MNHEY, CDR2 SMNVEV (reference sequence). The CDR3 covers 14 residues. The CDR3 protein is CASSRGGLADTQYF. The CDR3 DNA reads TGTGCCAGCAGCCGGGGGGGCCTCGCAGATACGCAGTATTTT.

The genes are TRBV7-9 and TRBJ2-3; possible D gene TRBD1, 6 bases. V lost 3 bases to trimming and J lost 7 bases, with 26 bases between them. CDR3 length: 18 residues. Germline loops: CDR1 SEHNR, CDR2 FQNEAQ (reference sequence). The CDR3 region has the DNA TGTGCCAGCAGCTTTCTTGGGGGCCCACCCCCTAATACATATACGCAGTATTTT. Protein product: CASSFLGGPPPNTYTQYF.

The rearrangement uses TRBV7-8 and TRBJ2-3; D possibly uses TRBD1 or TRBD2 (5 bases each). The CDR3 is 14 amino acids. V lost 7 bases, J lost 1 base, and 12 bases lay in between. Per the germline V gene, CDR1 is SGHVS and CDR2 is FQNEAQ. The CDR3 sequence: CASNRGRGTDTQYF. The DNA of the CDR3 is TGTGCCAGCAATCGGGGACGGGGCACAGATACGCAGTATTTT.

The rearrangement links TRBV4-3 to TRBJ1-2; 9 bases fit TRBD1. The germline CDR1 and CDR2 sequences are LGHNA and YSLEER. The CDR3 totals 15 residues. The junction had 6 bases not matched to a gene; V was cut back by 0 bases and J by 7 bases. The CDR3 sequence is CASSQDRGTGTGYTF. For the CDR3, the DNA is TGCGCCAGCAGCCAAGACAGGGGGACAGGGACTGGCTACACCTTC.

The CDR3 spells CASSQDAPGHYGYTF. The CDR3 DNA reads as TGCGCCAGCAGCCAGGATGCCCCCGGCCACTATGGCTACACCTTC. The rearrangement uses TRBV4-3 and TRBJ1-2, with D hard to call. Germline CDR1 and CDR2: LGHNA and YSLEER. The V and J ends lost 3 bases and 3 bases respectively, with 14 bases between them. CDR3 length: 15 residues.

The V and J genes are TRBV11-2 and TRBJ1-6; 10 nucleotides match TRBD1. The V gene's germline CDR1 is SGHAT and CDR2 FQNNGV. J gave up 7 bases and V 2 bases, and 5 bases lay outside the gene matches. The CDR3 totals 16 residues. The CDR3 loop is CASSLLRGQGNSPLHF. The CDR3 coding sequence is TGTGCCAGCAGCTTACTCCGGGGACAGGGGAATTCACCCCTCCACTTT.

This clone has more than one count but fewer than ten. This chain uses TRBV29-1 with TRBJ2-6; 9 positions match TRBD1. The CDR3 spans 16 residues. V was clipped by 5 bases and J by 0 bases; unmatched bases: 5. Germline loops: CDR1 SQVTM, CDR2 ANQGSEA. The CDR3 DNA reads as TGCAGCGTTACCGGGACAGGGACCTCTGGGGCCAACGTCCTGACTTTC. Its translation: CSVTGTGTSGANVLTF.

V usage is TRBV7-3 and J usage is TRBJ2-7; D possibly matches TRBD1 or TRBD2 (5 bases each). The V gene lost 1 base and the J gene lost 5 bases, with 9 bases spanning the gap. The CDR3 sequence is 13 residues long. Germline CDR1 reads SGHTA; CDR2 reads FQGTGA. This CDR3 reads CASSLNGDHEQYF. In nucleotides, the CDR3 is TGTGCCAGCAGCTTAAATGGGGACCACGAGCAGTACTTC.

CDR3 residues: CASSEMRGEGYTF. CDR3 nucleotides: TGCGCCAGCAGTGAGATGAGGGGCGAAGGCTACACCTTC. The chain couples TRBV10-1 to TRBJ1-2; tentative D call: TRBD1 (5 bases). CDR1 is WNHNN and CDR2 is SYGVQD in the germline V gene (reference sequence). V shed 2 bases and J shed 8 bases, with 12 bases lying between them. This CDR3 comprises 13 residues.

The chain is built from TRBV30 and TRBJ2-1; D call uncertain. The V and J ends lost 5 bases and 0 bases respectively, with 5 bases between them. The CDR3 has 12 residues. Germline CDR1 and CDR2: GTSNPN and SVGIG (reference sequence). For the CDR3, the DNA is TGTGCCTGGGGCCTCTCCTACAATGAGCAGTTCTTC. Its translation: CAWGLSYNEQFF.

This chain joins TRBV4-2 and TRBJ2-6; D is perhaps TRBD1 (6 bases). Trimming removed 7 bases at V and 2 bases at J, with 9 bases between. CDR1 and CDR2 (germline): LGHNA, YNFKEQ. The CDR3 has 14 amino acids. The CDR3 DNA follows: TGTGCCAGCAAACAGGGAACTGGGGCCAACGTCCTGACTTTC. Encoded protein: CASKQGTGANVLTF.

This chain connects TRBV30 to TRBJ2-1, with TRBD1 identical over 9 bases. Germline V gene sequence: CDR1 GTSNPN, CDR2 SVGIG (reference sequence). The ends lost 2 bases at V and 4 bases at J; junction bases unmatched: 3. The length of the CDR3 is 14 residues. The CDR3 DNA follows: TGTGCCTGGAGTACCGGACAGGGGTACAATGAGCAGTTCTTC. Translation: CAWSTGQGYNEQFF.

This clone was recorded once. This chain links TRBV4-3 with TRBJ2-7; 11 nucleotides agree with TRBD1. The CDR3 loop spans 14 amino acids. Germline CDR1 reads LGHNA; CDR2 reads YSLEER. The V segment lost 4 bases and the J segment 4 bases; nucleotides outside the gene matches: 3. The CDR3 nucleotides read TGCGCCAGCAGCCCGGGACAGGGGGGGTACGAGCAGTACTTC. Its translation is CASSPGQGGYEQYF.

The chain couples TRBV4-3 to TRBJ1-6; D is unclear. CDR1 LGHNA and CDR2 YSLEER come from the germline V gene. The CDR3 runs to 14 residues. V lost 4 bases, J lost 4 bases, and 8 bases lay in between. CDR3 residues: CASSPGVYNSPLHF. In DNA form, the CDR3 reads TGCGCCAGCAGCCCCGGGGTGTATAATTCACCCCTCCACTTT.

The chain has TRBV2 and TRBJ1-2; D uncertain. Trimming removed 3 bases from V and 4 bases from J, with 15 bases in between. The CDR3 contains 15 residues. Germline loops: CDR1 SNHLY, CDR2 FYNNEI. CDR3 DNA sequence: TGTGCCAGCAGTGACAGGCCAGACGGCTCCTATGGCTACACCTTC. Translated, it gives CASSDRPDGSYGYTF.

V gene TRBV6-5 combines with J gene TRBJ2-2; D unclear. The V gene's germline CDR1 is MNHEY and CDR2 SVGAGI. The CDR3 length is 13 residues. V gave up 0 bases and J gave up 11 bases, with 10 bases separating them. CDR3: CASSYSGPRELFF. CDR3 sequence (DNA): TGTGCCAGCAGTTACTCTGGACCGCGAGAGCTGTTTTTT.

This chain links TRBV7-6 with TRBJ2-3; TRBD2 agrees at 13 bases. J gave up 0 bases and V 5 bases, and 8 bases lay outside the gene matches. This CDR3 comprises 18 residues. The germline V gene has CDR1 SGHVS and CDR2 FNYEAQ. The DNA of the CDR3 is TGTGCCAGCAGCCCGACCGGGACTAGCGGGGTTAGCACAGATACGCAGTATTTT. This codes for CASSPTGTSGVSTDTQYF. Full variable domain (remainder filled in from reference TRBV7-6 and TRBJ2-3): GAGVSQSPRYKVTKRGQDVALRCDPISGHVSLYWYRQALGQGPEFLTYFNYEAQQDKSGLPNDRFSAERPEGSISTLTIQRTEQRDSAMYRCASSPTGTSGVSTDTQYFGPGTRLTVL.

The CDR3 coding sequence is TGTGCCTGGAGTGTGGGGACCACAGATACGCAGTATTTT. This codes for CAWSVGTTDTQYF. The chain combines TRBV30 with TRBJ2-3, with D perhaps assigned TRBD1 or TRBD2 (5 bases each). The germline CDR1 and CDR2 sequences are GTSNPN and SVGIG (reference sequence). This CDR3 is 13 amino acids long. Between the trimmed V and J ends, which lost 0 bases and 2 bases, there was a span of 6 bases.

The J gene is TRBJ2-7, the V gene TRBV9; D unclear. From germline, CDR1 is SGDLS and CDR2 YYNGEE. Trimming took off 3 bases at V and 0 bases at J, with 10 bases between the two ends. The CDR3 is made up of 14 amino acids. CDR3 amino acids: CASSGYTNSYEQYF. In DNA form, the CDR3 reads TGTGCCAGCAGCGGCTATACTAACTCCTACGAGCAGTACTTC.

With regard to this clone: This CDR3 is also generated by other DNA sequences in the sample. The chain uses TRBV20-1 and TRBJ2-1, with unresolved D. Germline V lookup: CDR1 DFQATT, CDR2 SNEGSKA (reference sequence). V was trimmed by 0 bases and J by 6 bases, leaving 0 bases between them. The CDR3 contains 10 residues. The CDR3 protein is CSARDNEQFF. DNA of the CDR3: TGCAGTGCTAGAGACAATGAGCAGTTCTTC.

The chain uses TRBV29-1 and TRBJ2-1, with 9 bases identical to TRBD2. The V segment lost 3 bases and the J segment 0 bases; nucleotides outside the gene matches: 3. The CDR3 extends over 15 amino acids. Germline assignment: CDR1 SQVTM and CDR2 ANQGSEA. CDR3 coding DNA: TGCAGCGTTGAGGGGACTAGCCCCTCCTACAATGAGCAGTTCTTC. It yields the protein CSVEGTSPSYNEQFF.

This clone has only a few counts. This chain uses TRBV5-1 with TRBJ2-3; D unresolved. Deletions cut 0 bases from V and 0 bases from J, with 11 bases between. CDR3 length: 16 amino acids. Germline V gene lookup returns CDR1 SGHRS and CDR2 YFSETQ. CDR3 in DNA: TGCGCCAGCAGCTTGGAGGTAGATGCCAGCACAGATACGCAGTATTTT. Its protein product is CASSLEVDASTDTQYF.

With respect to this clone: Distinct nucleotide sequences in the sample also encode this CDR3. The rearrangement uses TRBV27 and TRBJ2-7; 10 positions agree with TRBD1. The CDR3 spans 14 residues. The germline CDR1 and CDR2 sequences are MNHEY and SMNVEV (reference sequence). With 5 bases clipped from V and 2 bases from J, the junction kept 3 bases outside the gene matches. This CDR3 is CASSPGQGAYEQYF. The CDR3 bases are TGTGCCAGCAGTCCTGGACAGGGGGCCTACGAGCAGTACTTC.

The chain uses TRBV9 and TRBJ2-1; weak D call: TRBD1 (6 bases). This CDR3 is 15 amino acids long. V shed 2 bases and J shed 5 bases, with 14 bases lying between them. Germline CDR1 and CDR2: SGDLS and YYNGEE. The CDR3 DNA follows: TGTGCCAGCAGCGTCCCCGATAAGGGGGACAATGAGCAGTTCTTC. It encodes CASSVPDKGDNEQFF.

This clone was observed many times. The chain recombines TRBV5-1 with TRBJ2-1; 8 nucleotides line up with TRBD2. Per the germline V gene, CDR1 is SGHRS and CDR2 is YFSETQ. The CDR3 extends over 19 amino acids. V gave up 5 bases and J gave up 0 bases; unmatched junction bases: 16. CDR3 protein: CASRQAGDLDRSSYNEQFF. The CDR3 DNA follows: TGCGCCAGCAGGCAAGCGGGGGACCTTGATAGGAGCTCCTACAATGAGCAGTTCTTC.

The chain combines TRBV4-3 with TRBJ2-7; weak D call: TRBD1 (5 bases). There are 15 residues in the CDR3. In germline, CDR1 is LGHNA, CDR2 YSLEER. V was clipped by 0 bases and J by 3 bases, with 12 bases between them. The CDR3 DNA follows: TGCGCCAGCAGCCAAGATATCGACAGTTTCTACGAGCAGTACTTC. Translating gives CASSQDIDSFYEQYF.